This TCR beta chain was observed in a study of human T cells and chemical hapten exposure. Study-wide results and caveats: Once DPC sensitization occurred, TCRs above 1 in 1000 frequency showed no change.

Concerning this clonotype: The antigen remains unidentified.

The V gene's germline CDR1 is SGHAT and CDR2 FQDESV (reference sequence). Trimming removed 1 base from V and 1 base from J; junction bases left unmatched: 1. This CDR3 has 15 amino acids. As handled by the study authors: Samples held a median of about 94,000 TCRs, range about 23,224–700,000. MiXCR, applied by TCRdb to the RACE reads, yields one record per CDR3 protein. The V and J calls here are based on TCRdb, not the publication. The sample has around 380,000 distinct CDR3 sequences, 4.5% to 5.5% seen once; the top ten hold around 8.8%. The time point is: pre-sensitization, week 0. Treatment of the sample: therapeutic diphenylcyclopropenone sensitization with weekly scalp DPC.

This sequence was found in a woman aged 18-29 years with alopecia areata. Some clones in this sample may be carry-over from other donors' samples. V is TRBV11-1 and J is TRBJ1-1, with TRBD1 identical over 9 bases. Sequenced material: whole blood, taken in connection with sensitization to the hapten diphenylcyclopropenone (DPC). The DNA of the CDR3 is TGTGCCAGCAGCTTAGGGACAGGGGAGAACACTGAAGCTTTCTTT. Its translation is CASSLGTGENTEAFF.